The 14 T cell receptor beta chains reported below all come from one sample, sequenced in a study of cytomegalovirus exposure and HLA in healthy donors. The PCR made use of 60 Vbeta and 13 Jbeta primers. The repertoire was sequenced with immunoSEQ multiplex PCR; TCRdb's copy has only in-frame clones and lacks some. Of tens of thousands of clones listed, roughly 85% were seen once; the top ten hold 1.6%. Material for sequencing was PBMCs. Source of these receptors: a young man in good health and CMV-seronegative.

This clone was detected only once. The chain joins TRBV12-5 to TRBJ2-2; 8 nucleotides match TRBD2. This CDR3 region has 19 residues. V lost 0 bases, J lost 6 bases, and 15 bases stayed unmatched. The germline CDR1 and CDR2 sequences are LGHNT and FRNRAP. CDR3 in amino acids: CASGLVKKAAGDGAGELFF. The CDR3 DNA reads as TGTGCTAGTGGTTTGGTAAAAAAGGCAGCGGGAGATGGGGCCGGGGAGCTGTTTTTT.

The gene calls are TRBV5-1 and TRBJ2-1; 10 positions agree with TRBD2. The CDR3 length is 15 residues. CDR1 and CDR2 from the germline V gene are SGHRS and YFSETQ. V trimming: 0 bases; J trimming: 7 bases; junction bases outside the gene matches: 4. Here the CDR3 DNA reads TGCGCCAGCAGCTTGGTGGCTAGCGGGAGTAATGAGCAGTTCTTC. It translates to CASSLVASGSNEQFF.

This chain uses TRBV19 with TRBJ1-5; 7 nucleotides line up with TRBD1. Unmatched junction bases numbered 9, after V lost 6 bases and J lost 1 base. This CDR3 has 16 residues. CDR1 and CDR2 from the germline V gene are LNHDA and SQIVND (reference sequence). The CDR3: CASSRAQGLSNQPQHF. CDR3 sequence (DNA): TGTGCCAGTAGCCGTGCACAGGGGTTGAGCAATCAGCCCCAGCATTTT.

This chain links TRBV18 with TRBJ2-5; TRBD1 matches 9 bases. The germline V gene has CDR1 KGHSH and CDR2 LQKENI. V trimming: 0 bases; J trimming: 4 bases; junction bases outside the gene matches: 9. The CDR3 totals 17 residues. The CDR3 region has the DNA TGTGCCAGCTCACCACCGGGACAGGGCATGATGATAGAGACCCAGTACTTC. It is translated as CASSPPGQGMMIETQYF.

This chain links TRBV7-9 with TRBJ1-1; 9 bases line up with TRBD1. In germline, CDR1 is SEHNR, CDR2 FQNEAQ (reference sequence). This CDR3 contains 16 residues. The V segment lost 8 bases and the J segment 2 bases; nucleotides outside the gene matches: 12. CDR3 protein: CASLRTGGADNTEAFF. DNA for the CDR3: TGTGCCAGCTTAAGAACAGGGGGCGCGGACAACACTGAAGCTTTCTTT.

The chain links TRBV10-3 to TRBJ1-3, with 8 bases fitting TRBD1. Trimming took 4 bases from V and 7 from J; bases not matched to a gene: 6. The CDR3 sequence is 14 residues long. The germline gives CDR1 ENHRY, CDR2 SYGVKD. CDR3 amino acids: CAISGSGTGNTIYF. CDR3 nucleotide sequence: TGTGCCATCAGTGGGTCCGGGACAGGCAACACCATATATTTT.

This clone appeared once. The J gene is TRBJ2-5, the V gene TRBV15; TRBD2 might be the D (7 bases). Trimming removed 0 bases at V and 4 bases at J, with 15 bases between. Germline V CDR1 and CDR2: LNHNV, YYDKDF (reference sequence). The length of the CDR3 is 16 residues. CDR3 bases: TGTGCCACCAGCAGAGAGGGGGGGGGCCGGTTAGAGACCCAGTACTTC. Protein: CATSREGGGRLETQYF.

This clone was recorded a few times. The CDR3 nucleotides are TGTGCCAGCAGCCTAGAGGAGAATCAGCCCCAGCATTTT. It encodes CASSLEENQPQHF. This chain uses TRBV7-9 with TRBJ1-5, with no clear D. The germline V gene encodes CDR1 SEHNR and CDR2 FQNEAQ (reference sequence). The V gene lost 5 bases and the J gene lost 4 bases, with 9 bases spanning the gap. The CDR3 extends over 13 amino acids.

The chain recombines TRBV7-2 with TRBJ2-5; TRBD1 might be the D (5 bases). This CDR3 comprises 11 residues. With 10 bases removed from V and 5 bases from J, the gap between germline ends came to 11 bases. The germline V gene has CDR1 SGHTA and CDR2 FQGNSA. CDR3 in amino acids: CATSKGETQYF. Here the CDR3 DNA reads TGTGCCACCTCGAAGGGGGAGACCCAGTACTTC.

V usage is TRBV5-6 and J usage is TRBJ1-2; 8 bases line up with TRBD1. The germline gives CDR1 SGHDT, CDR2 YYEEEE. The CDR3 totals 17 residues. After removal of 3 bases from V and 8 bases from J, the junction contained 18 bases not matched to a gene. CDR3: CASSSYNFDRGRGGYTF. In nucleotides, the CDR3 is TGTGCCAGCAGCTCATACAATTTTGACAGGGGAAGGGGCGGCTACACCTTC.

This chain links TRBV9 with TRBJ2-3; 7 bases match TRBD1. The CDR3 contains 16 residues. The junction had 8 bases not matched to a gene; V was cut back by 0 bases and J by 4 bases. Germline CDR1 and CDR2: SGDLS and YYNGEE. The CDR3 DNA sequence: TGTGCCAGCAGCGTAGCTACAGGGGTTAGGTCAGATACGCAGTATTTT. Translated: CASSVATGVRSDTQYF.

The chain couples TRBV7-2 to TRBJ1-5, with 7 bases that match TRBD1. CDR3 length equals 16 residues. Trimming removed 2 bases from V and 0 bases from J; junction bases left unmatched: 4. Looked up from germline, CDR1 is SGHTA and CDR2 is FQGNSA. The CDR3 sequence is CASSLIGTDSNQPQHF. The DNA of the CDR3 is TGTGCCAGCAGCTTAATAGGGACAGATAGCAATCAGCCCCAGCATTTT.

The J gene is TRBJ1-2, the V gene TRBV7-8; no clear D gene. The CDR3 sequence is 14 residues long. The germline V and J ends were trimmed by 4 bases and 8 bases, with 17 bases remaining between them. Germline V CDR1 and CDR2: SGHVS, FQNEAQ. CDR3 sequence reads: CASSSHAASGGYTF. CDR3 bases: TGTGCCAGCAGCTCCCATGCGGCCAGTGGAGGCTACACCTTC.

The chain employs TRBV28 and TRBJ1-5; 7 nucleotides agree with TRBD1. The junction had 3 bases not matched to a gene; V was cut back by 6 bases and J by 4 bases. This CDR3 has 13 amino acids. Germline V gene lookup returns CDR1 MDHEN and CDR2 SYDVKM. CDR3 region: CASRVQGNQPQHF. The CDR3, as DNA: TGTGCCAGCAGGGTACAGGGGAATCAGCCCCAGCATTTT.